This T cell receptor beta chain was sequenced during a study of shared clonotypes between healthy human individuals. Study results and caveats: Some naive CD4 clonotypes, 4% to 6%, turned up in common across several donors. For sorted subsets, rarefaction showed incomplete sequencing despite large depth. Among donors, clonotype sharing was expected to be affected by sequencing depth.

The length of the CDR3 is 12 residues. CDR1 SGHAT and CDR2 FQNNGV come from the germline V gene. V was clipped by 5 bases and J by 6 bases, with 10 bases between them. Sequencing used immunoSEQ multiplex PCR; TCRdb keeps in-frame clones, though not all of them. The sample comprises 2 million to 3 million clones, more than 85% of which are singletons, and around 0.4% rests with the top ten. Investigators divided CD4+ cells into CD45RA+ naive and CD45RA-negative memory subsets. As to this clone: Its antigen is still unknown.

The specimen was naive CD4+ T cells from PBMCs. Stated subset: CD45RA+ positively selected. The chain uses TRBV11-2 and TRBJ1-1; D gene uncertain. This clonotype originated in a man in his late teens or twenties in good health. Some clones in this sample may be carry-over from other donors' samples. CDR3 sequence: CASSLGWAEAFF. CDR3 coding DNA: TGTGCCAGCAGCCTGGGGTGGGCTGAAGCTTTCTTT.